This T cell receptor beta chain was retrieved from a study of blood T cells in healthy people across ages. Study-level results: Observed TCR beta diversity per million T cells went down as age went up. This fall followed a roughly linear course with age.

This clonotype was seen ten or more times. The antigen remains undetermined. Collection of ten milliliters of peripheral blood was performed for each donor. A sample-barcoded 5' primer and a J-beta primer mix were used in a second PCR of roughly 6 to 11 cycles. TCRdb independently ran MiXCR on the 5' RACE reads; one entry per CDR3 protein. The repertoire includes approximately 1.5 million distinct CDR3 sequences, around 36% of them detected once, and about 11% sits in the top ten. Germline lookup yields CDR1 SQVTM and CDR2 ANQGSEA. Trimming pared 8 bases from V and 0 bases from J, leaving 18 bases between. The CDR3 is made up of 15 amino acids.

The gene calls are TRBV29-1 and TRBJ2-3, with D perhaps matching TRBD1 (5 bases). The origin of this receptor is a woman in her 30s in good health. Specimen: blood. The DNA for the CDR3 is TGCAGCTCCGAAGGTGATCCAGGGAGCACAGATACGCAGTATTTT. Protein product: CSSEGDPGSTDTQYF.